Listed below are T cell receptor beta chains from one sample, sequenced in a study of cytomegalovirus exposure and HLA in healthy donors. This table comes from immunoSEQ multiplex PCR, and its TCRdb copy is limited to in-frame clones, with some not included. The table lists 210,000 or so clones, under 80% of them singletons. The sequencing input was PBMCs. The origin of the receptors is a girl aged 2 to 9 in good health and CMV-seronegative. Both conserved end residues are part of each CDR3. D genes are given only for firm matches. A clone size is listed for some rows: how often the clone was seen (once, few, many), or a class if it is expanded.

>-|TRBJ1-5|TRBD1|TRBV6-4
TGTGCCAGCAGTGGGTCCCAGGGGGAACAGCCCCAGCATTTT
CASSGSQGEQPQHF
>-|TRBJ2-7|TRBD1|TRBV15
TGTGCCACCAGCCCCCGAGACAGGGTTTACGAGCAGTACTTC
CATSPRDRVYEQYF
>-|TRBJ2-5|-|TRBV14
TGTGCCAGCAGCCAATTCCGAACGGGGGTAGGCGGAGAGACCCAGTACTTC
CASSQFRTGVGGETQYF
>-|TRBJ1-3|TRBD1|TRBV9
TGTGCCAGCAGTCCCGGGACAGGGAGGGCCATATATTTT
CASSPGTGRAIYF
>-|TRBJ1-1|-|TRBV11-2
TGTGCCAGCAGCCTGTCTGGGACAACAAACACTGAAGCTTTCTTT
CASSLSGTTNTEAFF
>-|TRBJ2-3|TRBD2|TRBV5-4
TGTGCCAGCAGCTTGGTTAGCGGGGGGGGAACGGATACGCAGTATTTT
CASSLVSGGGTDTQYF
>-|TRBJ1-2|-|TRBV30
TGTGCCTGGAGTCGAACAGTGAACTATGGCTACACCTTC
CAWSRTVNYGYTF
>-|TRBJ2-1|-|TRBV9
TGTGCCAGCAGCGTCGAGGGACTCCGGGATGAGCAGTTCTTC
CASSVEGLRDEQFF
>once|TRBJ1-1|-|TRBV4-1
TGCGCCAGCAGCCGCTCAATCGTGCGGAACACTGAAGCTTTCTTT
CASSRSIVRNTEAFF
>-|TRBJ2-2|TRBD1|TRBV5-1
TGCGCCACCCGTGGGACAGGGGGTTTCGGGGAGCTGTTTTTT
CATRGTGGFGELFF
>-|TRBJ1-1|TRBD1|TRBV9
TGTGCCAGCCTTAAGGGGGCGAGCACTGAAGCTTTCTTT
CASLKGASTEAFF
>few|TRBJ1-4|-|TRBV6-1
TGTGCCAGCAGTGAAGTTTCGACAAGGACTAATGAAAAACTGTTTTTT
CASSEVSTRTNEKLFF
>-|TRBJ1-2|TRBD1|TRBV5-5
TGTGCCAGCAGCTTCGAGGGGGCTATGGACTATGGCTACACCTTC
CASSFEGAMDYGYTF
>-|TRBJ2-1|-|TRBV6-5
TGTGCCAGCACTTCCGGGACTGCCCCCCGGAATGAGCAGTTCTTC
CASTSGTAPRNEQFF
>once|TRBJ1-5|-|TRBV10-1
TGCGCCAGCAAGGGAGGATGGGGCAATCAGCCCCAGCATTTT
CASKGGWGNQPQHF
>-|TRBJ2-7|-|TRBV30
TGTGCCTGGAGTGACCCTTACGAGCAGTACTTC
CAWSDPYEQYF
>-|TRBJ2-1|TRBD2|TRBV7-2
TGTGCCAGCAGCCTCTTGGGGGACTACAACAATGAGCAGTTCTTC
CASSLLGDYNNEQFF
>-|TRBJ2-7|TRBD2|TRBV10-1
TGCGCCAGCAGTGAGTCGACAACTAGCGGATCCTACGAGCAGTACTTC
CASSESTTSGSYEQYF
>-|TRBJ1-4|-|TRBV2
TGTGCCAGCAGTGAAACACCGCAACCTTCCGAAAAACTGTTTTTT
CASSETPQPSEKLFF
>-|TRBJ2-7|-|TRBV21-1
TGTGCCAGCGGCTTTGGGACACCCAGTACCTACGAGCAGTACTTC
CASGFGTPSTYEQYF
>-|TRBJ1-1|TRBD1|TRBV5-1
TGCGCCAGCAGCCTGCCGGGACAGGGGGCGCAGGGCACTGAAGCTTTCTTT
CASSLPGQGAQGTEAFF
>few|TRBJ1-1|-|TRBV5-5
TGTGCCAGCAGCTTGTCCCCAGGGGACACTGAAGCTTTCTTT
CASSLSPGDTEAFF
>-|TRBJ1-1|-|TRBV2
TGTGCCAGCTACCCAAGAAGGAGGGGGGGTGACACTGAAGCTTTCTTT
CASYPRRRGGDTEAFF
>few|TRBJ2-5|-|TRBV5-1
TGCGCCAGCAGCTTCGGAACAGTTATGTACCAAGAGACCCAGTACTTC
CASSFGTVMYQETQYF
>-|TRBJ1-3|-|TRBV6-5
TGTGCCAGCAGTTACTCGAACCGGGGAAACACCATATATTTT
CASSYSNRGNTIYF
>-|TRBJ1-5|TRBD1|TRBV27
TGTGCCAGCAGTCAGACAGGGGCACAGCAGCCCCAGCATTTT
CASSQTGAQQPQHF
>-|TRBJ2-7|-|TRBV19
TGTGCCAGTTCACAGGGAGCCTCCTACGAGCAGTACTTC
CASSQGASYEQYF
>-|TRBJ2-1|TRBD2|TRBV12-5
TGTGCTAGTGGTTTGAGGCTAGCGGGATCCTACAATGAGCAGTTCTTC
CASGLRLAGSYNEQFF
>-|TRBJ2-1|TRBD2|TRBV18
TGTGCCAGCTCACCGGGTAGCGGGAACTACAATGAGCAGTTCTTC
CASSPGSGNYNEQFF
>-|TRBJ2-7|TRBD1|TRBV4-1
TGCGCCAGCAGCCTCCAGTCGGGGACAGGGCCCCACGAGCAGTACTTC
CASSLQSGTGPHEQYF
>-|TRBJ2-7|TRBD1|TRBV19
TGTGCCAGCGGCTCGGGGACAGGGTCAGCCGAGCAGTACTTC
CASGSGTGSAEQYF
>-|TRBJ2-1|TRBD2|TRBV5-4
TGTGCCAGCAGCCTGACTAGCGGGCCCATTAGGGAGCAGTTCTTC
CASSLTSGPIREQFF
>-|TRBJ1-1|TRBD1|TRBV6-1
TGTGCCAGCAGTGACGGACAGGGATACATGAACACTGAAGCTTTCTTT
CASSDGQGYMNTEAFF
>-|TRBJ2-5|-|TRBV6-6
TGTGCCAGCAGTTCTCAAGAGACCCAGTACTTC
CASSSQETQYF
>-|TRBJ1-4|-|TRBV27
TGTGCCAGCAGTTCGGCGTATGGAGGGGAAAAACTGTTTTTT
CASSSAYGGEKLFF
>few|TRBJ2-7|-|TRBV29-1
TGCAGCGTTGACGGGGTCGGCAGATACGAGCAGTACTTC
CSVDGVGRYEQYF
>-|TRBJ1-5|-|TRBV19
TGTGCCAGTAGTGCGGTTAGCAATCAGCCCCAGCATTTT
CASSAVSNQPQHF
>-|TRBJ1-3|-|TRBV4-2
TGTGCCAGCAGCCGCGAAGGCGGAATCTCTGGAAACACCATATATTTT
CASSREGGISGNTIYF
>few|TRBJ2-3|TRBD2|TRBV2
TGTGCCAGCAGGGGGGGACTAGCGGGGGACACAGATACGCAGTATTTT
CASRGGLAGDTDTQYF
>-|TRBJ1-5|TRBD1|TRBV18
TGTGCCAGCTCGGACACCGGGACAGCGTACCAGCCCCAGCATTTT
CASSDTGTAYQPQHF
>-|TRBJ2-2|-|TRBV5-1
TGCGCCAGCAGCCCGGACATATCGACCGGGGAGCTGTTTTTT
CASSPDISTGELFF
>-|TRBJ2-5|-|TRBV12-5
TGTGCTAGTGGTTTGAACAGGGCCCAGTACTTC
CASGLNRAQYF
>-|TRBJ1-5|TRBD1|TRBV18
TGTGCCAGCTCACCAAACGACAGGGAGGTAAATGGCAATCAGCCCCAGCATTTT
CASSPNDREVNGNQPQHF
>-|TRBJ2-7|-|TRBV15
TGTGCCACCAGCAGTCAGACAAACCACGAGCAGTACTTC
CATSSQTNHEQYF
>-|TRBJ2-3|TRBD2|TRBV10-1
TGCGCCAGCAGTGAGATCAGGCTAGCGGGCACAGATACGCAGTATTTT
CASSEIRLAGTDTQYF